One and the same sample provided the 29 T cell receptor beta chains below, sequenced in a study of blood T cell repertoires in COVID-19. Clones were sequenced by immunoSEQ multiplex PCR, and TCRdb holds only the in-frame ones, with some missing. The sample has hundreds of thousands of clones; roughly nine tenths are singletons. Sequenced: peripheral blood. These TCRs come from a woman in her 30s with COVID-19, enrolled during active disease.

V gene TRBV7-9 combines with J gene TRBJ2-2, with 7 bases matching TRBD2. There are 16 residues in the CDR3. CDR1 SEHNR and CDR2 FQNEAQ come from the germline V gene (reference sequence). V shed 5 bases and J 1 base; nucleotides not matched to a gene: 7. The CDR3 loop reads CASSPHGRVNTGELFF. CDR3 in DNA: TGTGCCAGCAGCCCTCATGGGAGGGTGAACACCGGGGAGCTGTTTTTT.

The chain is built from TRBV5-5 and TRBJ1-1; TRBD1 might be the D (5 bases). With 3 bases removed from V and 3 bases from J, the gap between germline ends came to 12 bases. The germline V gene has CDR1 SGHKS and CDR2 YYEKEE (reference sequence). The CDR3 runs to 14 residues. CDR3: CASSWDGGYTEAFF. The CDR3 coding sequence is TGTGCCAGCAGCTGGGACGGGGGATACACTGAAGCTTTCTTT.

The rearrangement uses TRBV6-6 and TRBJ1-5; TRBD1 agrees at 7 bases. The CDR3 extends over 16 amino acids. V shed 4 bases, J shed 4 bases, and the junction held 10 bases outside the gene matches. Germline CDR1 is MNHNY and CDR2 is SVGAGI (reference sequence). The CDR3 protein is CASSSSWTGGNQPQHF. The CDR3, as DNA: TGTGCCAGCAGTTCGTCTTGGACAGGTGGGAATCAGCCCCAGCATTTT.

This rearrangement joins TRBV9 to TRBJ2-2, with 8 bases matching TRBD2. The CDR3 length is 17 residues. Germline values: CDR1 SGDLS, CDR2 YYNGEE. With V trimmed by 3 bases and J by 0 bases, 7 bases remained unmatched. CDR3 coding DNA: TGTGCCAGCAGCGCGCCGGGGGGGCCATCGAACACCGGGGAGCTGTTTTTT. Encoded protein: CASSAPGGPSNTGELFF.

This chain links TRBV5-1 with TRBJ1-1, with 7 positions matching TRBD1. The CDR3 sequence is 15 residues long. Trimming at V came to 4 bases and at J to 2 bases, leaving 8 bases not matched to a gene. Germline V gene sequence: CDR1 SGHRS, CDR2 YFSETQ. DNA of the CDR3: TGCGCCAGCAGCCCGGCCGTAGGGGGCAACACTGAAGCTTTCTTT. This codes for CASSPAVGGNTEAFF.

The genes are TRBV11-2 and TRBJ2-2, with 7 bases fitting TRBD1. Germline loops: CDR1 SGHAT, CDR2 FQNNGV. The CDR3 contains 15 residues. Unmatched junction bases numbered 4, after V lost 6 bases and J lost 0 bases. CDR3 loop: CASRVGTANTGELFF. CDR3 coding DNA: TGTGCCAGCAGGGTCGGGACAGCGAACACCGGGGAGCTGTTTTTT.

The rearrangement joins TRBV27 to TRBJ1-3; no firm D call. Germline CDR1 MNHEY, CDR2 SMNVEV (reference sequence). V was cut by 5 bases and J by 0 bases, with 5 bases left in between. There are 13 residues in the CDR3. CDR3 loop: CASSPSSGNTIYF. DNA of the CDR3: TGTGCCAGCAGTCCCTCCTCTGGAAACACCATATATTTT.

This sequence joins TRBV11-2 and TRBJ1-1, with D unresolved. V lost 3 bases to trimming and J lost 2 bases, with 10 bases between them. The CDR3 is 14 residues long. Germline CDR1 is SGHAT and CDR2 is FQNNGV. The CDR3, as DNA: TGTGCCAGCAGCTTTAAGGGAGTAAACACTGAAGCTTTCTTT. Translating gives CASSFKGVNTEAFF.

This chain uses TRBV6-5 with TRBJ1-3; D might be TRBD1 (5 bases). Germline V lookup: CDR1 MNHEY, CDR2 SVGAGI. The V end was cut by 11 bases, the J end by 4 bases, with 18 bases between. The CDR3 is made up of 14 amino acids. The CDR3 region has the DNA TGTGCCGGGGGGGAGACAGTAAGGGGAAACACCATATATTTT. It codes for CAGGETVRGNTIYF.

V gene TRBV2 combines with J gene TRBJ1-5; TRBD1 aligns across 7 bases. The J segment lost 6 bases and the V segment lost 6 bases, leaving 8 bases of the junction unmatched. CDR1 SNHLY and CDR2 FYNNEI come from the germline V gene. This CDR3 region has 14 residues. This chain's CDR3 is CASSNRQGSQPQHF. The CDR3 DNA reads TGTGCCAGCAGCAATCGACAGGGTAGTCAGCCCCAGCATTTT.

This chain joins TRBV28 and TRBJ2-5; D might be TRBD1 (6 bases). V lost 5 bases, J lost 5 bases, and 18 bases lay in between. The CDR3 sequence is 15 residues long. CDR1 and CDR2 (germline): MDHEN, SYDVKM. This chain's CDR3 is CASSRFQQGRETQYF. The CDR3 DNA reads as TGTGCCAGCAGTCGGTTCCAACAGGGACGTGAGACCCAGTACTTC.

The genes are TRBV10-1 and TRBJ2-7; TRBD2 agrees at 7 bases. This CDR3 comprises 15 residues. Per germline, CDR1 WNHNN and CDR2 SYGVQD (reference sequence). Losses at the gene ends were 10 bases for V and 2 bases for J; bases not matched to a gene: 14. The CDR3 region has the DNA TGCGCCACACCACGTCCGGGAGGACCTCCCTACGAGCAGTACGTC. Its protein is CATPRPGGPPYEQYV.

The rearrangement uses TRBV5-3 and TRBJ1-1, with no clear D. TRBV5-3 qualifies as an ORF whose function is uncertain. The CDR3 sequence is 14 residues long. V gave up 4 bases and J gave up 4 bases, with 14 bases separating them. CDR3 in amino acids: CARSPVIGATEAFF. The CDR3 region has the DNA TGTGCCAGAAGCCCCGTGATCGGTGCCACTGAAGCTTTCTTT.

The chain recombines TRBV11-2 with TRBJ1-3, with D unresolved. V lost 7 bases and J 4 bases, leaving 11 bases between the germline ends. This CDR3 region has 13 residues. CDR1 SGHAT and CDR2 FQNNGV come from the germline V gene. DNA for the CDR3: TGTGCCAGCAACCCCTTCGGGGGAAACACCATATATTTT. Translating it yields CASNPFGGNTIYF.

V gene TRBV11-3 combines with J gene TRBJ2-7; D perhaps matches TRBD1 (6 bases). The V gene's germline CDR1 is SGHNT and CDR2 YENEEA. The CDR3 runs to 13 residues. Deletions cut 5 bases from V and 2 bases from J, with 10 bases between. The CDR3 loop is CASSGGQPYEQYF. The CDR3 DNA follows: TGTGCCAGCAGCGGCGGACAGCCCTACGAGCAGTACTTC.

V and J are TRBV7-8 and TRBJ2-5; 8 bases are shared with TRBD2. Germline assignment: CDR1 SGHVS and CDR2 FQNEAQ. V shed 2 bases and J 2 bases; nucleotides not matched to a gene: 7. The CDR3 runs 16 residues. Written as DNA, the CDR3 is TGTGCCAGCAGCTTAATCGGGGGGGCTATTCAAGAGACCCAGTACTTC. Its protein product is CASSLIGGAIQETQYF. The variable domain in full, with the rest retrieved from reference TRBV7-8 and TRBJ2-5, is GAGVSQSPRYKVAKRGQDVALRCDPISGHVSLFWYQQALGQGPEFLTYFQNEAQLDKSGLPSDRFFAERPEGSVSTLKIQRTQQEDSAVYLCASSLIGGAIQETQYFGPGTRLLVL.

V gene TRBV13 combines with J gene TRBJ1-5; 7 bases line up with TRBD1. The V gene's germline CDR1 is PRHDT and CDR2 FYEKMQ (reference sequence). The CDR3 covers 13 residues. Trimming at V came to 7 bases and at J to 7 bases, leaving 7 bases not matched to a gene. The CDR3 coding sequence is TGTGCCAGCACCCAGGGGGTTGGCCAGCCCCAGCATTTT. It translates to CASTQGVGQPQHF.

This clone was picked up one time. V is TRBV7-9 and J is TRBJ1-3; TRBD1 matches 9 bases. This CDR3 contains 15 residues. Germline CDR1 and CDR2: SEHNR and FQNEAQ (reference sequence). Trimming at V came to 2 bases and at J to 4 bases, leaving 3 bases not matched to a gene. This CDR3 is CASSLLGQGGNTIYF. For the CDR3, the DNA is TGTGCCAGCAGCTTATTGGGACAGGGAGGAAACACCATATATTTT.

V and J are TRBV14 and TRBJ2-7, with a weak D call TRBD2 (6 bases). V was trimmed by 2 bases and J by 2 bases, leaving 10 bases between them. The CDR3 extends over 14 amino acids. Per the germline V gene, CDR1 is SGHDN and CDR2 is FVKESK. The CDR3 region has the DNA TGTGCCAGCAGCCAATCGGGGGTGGCCTACGAGCAGTACTTC. Translated: CASSQSGVAYEQYF.

CDR3 amino acids: CASSPPQGGYTEAFF. For the CDR3, the DNA is TGCGCCAGCAGCCCCCCTCAGGGGGGATACACTGAAGCTTTCTTT. The chain uses TRBV5-1 and TRBJ1-1; the match to TRBD1 covers 7 bases. Trimming at V came to 4 bases and at J to 3 bases, leaving 9 bases not matched to a gene. Germline-derived CDR1 and CDR2 are SGHRS and YFSETQ. The CDR3 spans 15 residues.

The V gene is TRBV7-2, the J gene TRBJ2-7, with 7 bases identical to TRBD1. With 1 base clipped from V and 6 bases from J, the junction kept 6 bases outside the gene matches. Germline V gene lookup returns CDR1 SGHTA and CDR2 FQGNSA. The CDR3 loop spans 14 amino acids. The CDR3 DNA reads as TGTGCCAGCAGCTTAGGGACAGGTGAGGGCGAGCAGTACTTC. The encoded protein is CASSLGTGEGEQYF.

The chain couples TRBV12-3 or TRBV12-4 to TRBJ1-1; D gene uncertain. Trimming cost V 5 bases and J 0 bases, with 7 bases left between them. The CDR3 totals 13 residues. CDR3 nucleotide sequence: TGTGCCAGCAGTAAGACTATGAACACTGAAGCTTTCTTT. It specifies CASSKTMNTEAFF.

This sequence joins TRBV5-5 and TRBJ2-3; TRBD2 agrees at 10 bases. CDR1 SGHKS and CDR2 YYEKEE come from the germline V gene (reference sequence). V was clipped by 4 bases and J by 8 bases; unmatched bases: 13. This CDR3 has 16 residues. Written as DNA, the CDR3 is TGTGCCAGCAGCACCGGAATAGCGGGAGGAGGAGGTACGCAGTATTTT. It is translated as CASSTGIAGGGGTQYF.

The genes are TRBV28 and TRBJ2-2, with TRBD2 matching over 7 bases. The CDR3 is made up of 14 amino acids. V shed 8 bases, J shed 8 bases, and the junction held 11 bases outside the gene matches. CDR1 is MDHEN, CDR2 SYDVKM, per germline. Here the CDR3 reads CASAPLGAGGELFF. The CDR3, as DNA: TGTGCCAGCGCCCCCCTAGGAGCGGGGGGGGAGCTGTTTTTT. The variable domain in full, completed from reference TRBV28 and TRBJ2-2, reads DVKVTQSSRYLVKRTGEKVFLECVQDMDHENMFWYRQDPGLGLRLIYFSYDVKMKEKGDIPEGYSVSREKKERFSLILESASTNQTSMYLCASAPLGAGGELFFGEGSRLTVL.

V and J are TRBV30 and TRBJ1-2; D is possibly TRBD1 (6 bases). Germline V gene sequence: CDR1 GTSNPN, CDR2 SVGIG (reference sequence). The CDR3 extends over 13 amino acids. Trimming shortened V by 7 bases and J by 4 bases, and 16 bases separated the two germline ends. The CDR3 spells CASIGGFGYGYTF. Here the CDR3 DNA reads TGTGCCTCCATAGGGGGATTCGGCTATGGCTACACCTTC.

The chain links TRBV7-2 to TRBJ1-2, with TRBD1 matching over 9 bases. This CDR3 contains 15 residues. The V segment lost 2 bases and the J segment 4 bases; nucleotides outside the gene matches: 5. The germline gives CDR1 SGHTA, CDR2 FQGNSA. The CDR3 is CASSLTSGQGYGYTF. As DNA, the CDR3 is TGTGCCAGCAGCTTAACTTCGGGACAGGGCTATGGCTACACCTTC.

The chain employs TRBV7-6 and TRBJ2-3, with TRBD2 matching 13 bases. The germline CDR1 and CDR2 sequences are SGHVS and FNYEAQ. The CDR3 consists of 16 residues. V lost 0 bases, J lost 7 bases, and 4 bases stayed unmatched. CDR3 nucleotides: TGTGCCAGCAGCTTAGCTACTAGCGGGGGGGCCCATACGCAGTATTTT. This translates into CASSLATSGGAHTQYF.

This clone has a single count. The chain couples TRBV11-2 to TRBJ1-2, with D perhaps TRBD1 (6 bases). CDR1 and CDR2 from the germline V gene are SGHAT and FQNNGV. V lost 1 base, J lost 2 bases, and 11 bases lay in between. CDR3 length equals 15 residues. CDR3 sequence (DNA): TGTGCCAGCAGCTTAGTCAGGGGCAAAAACTATGGCTACACCTTC. Encoded protein: CASSLVRGKNYGYTF.

This chain connects TRBV5-1 to TRBJ2-3; 7 nucleotides agree with TRBD1. CDR3 length: 13 residues. Germline CDR1 SGHRS, CDR2 YFSETQ. J was trimmed by 6 bases and V by 2 bases; bases with no gene match: 3. The CDR3 sequence is CASSLGGLDTQYF. CDR3 DNA: TGCGCCAGCAGCTTAGGGGGCCTGGATACGCAGTATTTT.